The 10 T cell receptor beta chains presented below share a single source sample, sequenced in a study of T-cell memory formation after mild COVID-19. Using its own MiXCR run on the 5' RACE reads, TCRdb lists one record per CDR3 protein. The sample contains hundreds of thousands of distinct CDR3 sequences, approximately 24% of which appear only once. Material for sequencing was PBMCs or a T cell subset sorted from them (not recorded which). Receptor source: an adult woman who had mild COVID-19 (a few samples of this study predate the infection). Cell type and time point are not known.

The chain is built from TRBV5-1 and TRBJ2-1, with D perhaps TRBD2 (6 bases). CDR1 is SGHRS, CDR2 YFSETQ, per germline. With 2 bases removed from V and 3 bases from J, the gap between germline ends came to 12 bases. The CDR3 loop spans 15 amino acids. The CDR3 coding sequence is TGCGCCAGCAGCTTAGGGACGGACTACTACAATGAGCAGTTCTTC. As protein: CASSLGTDYYNEQFF.

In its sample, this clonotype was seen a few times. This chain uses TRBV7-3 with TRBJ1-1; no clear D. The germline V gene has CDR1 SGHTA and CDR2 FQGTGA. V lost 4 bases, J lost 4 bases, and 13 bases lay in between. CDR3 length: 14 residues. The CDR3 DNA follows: TGTGCCAGCAGCTCGTCGGCAGGAAGCACTGAAGCTTTCTTT. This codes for CASSSSAGSTEAFF.

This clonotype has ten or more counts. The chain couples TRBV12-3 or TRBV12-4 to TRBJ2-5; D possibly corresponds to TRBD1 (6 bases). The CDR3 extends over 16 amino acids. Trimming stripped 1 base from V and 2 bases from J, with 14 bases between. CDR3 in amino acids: CASSLGWRTVQETQYF. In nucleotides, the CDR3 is TGTGCCAGCAGTTTAGGTTGGCGGACAGTTCAAGAGACCCAGTACTTC.

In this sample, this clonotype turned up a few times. Here the CDR3 reads CASSPRRGRGADEQFF. The CDR3 bases are TGTGCCAGCAGCCCCCGGAGGGGGCGAGGCGCCGATGAGCAGTTCTTC. The chain carries TRBV7-9 and TRBJ2-1; tentative D call: TRBD1 (7 bases). Looked up from germline, CDR1 is SEHNR and CDR2 is FQNEAQ (reference sequence). This CDR3 contains 16 residues. V was shortened by 5 bases and J by 8 bases, with 22 bases between the two germline ends.

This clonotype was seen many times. The CDR3 region has the DNA TGTGCCACCAGTGATTTAGGGGGGGTCTACAATGAGCAGTTCTTC. It is translated as CATSDLGGVYNEQFF. V is TRBV24-1 and J is TRBJ2-1; possible D gene TRBD2, 7 bases. The CDR3 is 15 amino acids. The V end was cut by 1 base, the J end by 3 bases, with 9 bases between. Looked up from germline, CDR1 is KGHDR and CDR2 is SFDVKD.

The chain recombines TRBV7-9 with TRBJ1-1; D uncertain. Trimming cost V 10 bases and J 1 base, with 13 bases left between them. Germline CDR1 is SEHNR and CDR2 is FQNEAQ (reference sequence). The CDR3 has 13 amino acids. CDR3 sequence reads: CATAFTPNTEAFF. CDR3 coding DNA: TGTGCCACCGCATTCACACCGAACACTGAAGCTTTCTTT.

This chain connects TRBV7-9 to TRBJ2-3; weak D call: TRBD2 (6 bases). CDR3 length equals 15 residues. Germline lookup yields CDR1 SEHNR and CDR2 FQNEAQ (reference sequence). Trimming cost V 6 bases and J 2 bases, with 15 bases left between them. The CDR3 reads CASSLLTRHTDTQYF. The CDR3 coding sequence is TGTGCCAGCAGTCTACTGACTAGACACACAGATACGCAGTATTTT.

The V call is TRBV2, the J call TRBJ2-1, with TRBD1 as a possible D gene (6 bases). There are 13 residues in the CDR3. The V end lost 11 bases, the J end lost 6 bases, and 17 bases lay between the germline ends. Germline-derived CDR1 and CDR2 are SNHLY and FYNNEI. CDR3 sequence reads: CAHRVSGLNEQFF. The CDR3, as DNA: TGTGCCCACAGGGTCTCTGGGCTCAATGAGCAGTTCTTC.

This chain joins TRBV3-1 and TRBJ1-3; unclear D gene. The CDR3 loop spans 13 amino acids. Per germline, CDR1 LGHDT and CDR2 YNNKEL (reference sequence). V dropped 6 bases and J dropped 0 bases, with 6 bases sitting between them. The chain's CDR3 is CASRPGSGNTIYF. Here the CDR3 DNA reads TGTGCCAGCAGACCTGGCTCTGGAAACACCATATATTTT.

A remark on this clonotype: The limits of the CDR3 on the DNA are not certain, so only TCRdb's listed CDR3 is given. CDR3: CASSFGPGGPYEQYF. The rearrangement uses TRBV5-1 and TRBJ2-7; TRBD1 is the table's D call and was not checked against the DNA. The CDR3 numbers 15 amino acids, ends counted. The germline V gene encodes CDR1 SGHRS and CDR2 YFSETQ.